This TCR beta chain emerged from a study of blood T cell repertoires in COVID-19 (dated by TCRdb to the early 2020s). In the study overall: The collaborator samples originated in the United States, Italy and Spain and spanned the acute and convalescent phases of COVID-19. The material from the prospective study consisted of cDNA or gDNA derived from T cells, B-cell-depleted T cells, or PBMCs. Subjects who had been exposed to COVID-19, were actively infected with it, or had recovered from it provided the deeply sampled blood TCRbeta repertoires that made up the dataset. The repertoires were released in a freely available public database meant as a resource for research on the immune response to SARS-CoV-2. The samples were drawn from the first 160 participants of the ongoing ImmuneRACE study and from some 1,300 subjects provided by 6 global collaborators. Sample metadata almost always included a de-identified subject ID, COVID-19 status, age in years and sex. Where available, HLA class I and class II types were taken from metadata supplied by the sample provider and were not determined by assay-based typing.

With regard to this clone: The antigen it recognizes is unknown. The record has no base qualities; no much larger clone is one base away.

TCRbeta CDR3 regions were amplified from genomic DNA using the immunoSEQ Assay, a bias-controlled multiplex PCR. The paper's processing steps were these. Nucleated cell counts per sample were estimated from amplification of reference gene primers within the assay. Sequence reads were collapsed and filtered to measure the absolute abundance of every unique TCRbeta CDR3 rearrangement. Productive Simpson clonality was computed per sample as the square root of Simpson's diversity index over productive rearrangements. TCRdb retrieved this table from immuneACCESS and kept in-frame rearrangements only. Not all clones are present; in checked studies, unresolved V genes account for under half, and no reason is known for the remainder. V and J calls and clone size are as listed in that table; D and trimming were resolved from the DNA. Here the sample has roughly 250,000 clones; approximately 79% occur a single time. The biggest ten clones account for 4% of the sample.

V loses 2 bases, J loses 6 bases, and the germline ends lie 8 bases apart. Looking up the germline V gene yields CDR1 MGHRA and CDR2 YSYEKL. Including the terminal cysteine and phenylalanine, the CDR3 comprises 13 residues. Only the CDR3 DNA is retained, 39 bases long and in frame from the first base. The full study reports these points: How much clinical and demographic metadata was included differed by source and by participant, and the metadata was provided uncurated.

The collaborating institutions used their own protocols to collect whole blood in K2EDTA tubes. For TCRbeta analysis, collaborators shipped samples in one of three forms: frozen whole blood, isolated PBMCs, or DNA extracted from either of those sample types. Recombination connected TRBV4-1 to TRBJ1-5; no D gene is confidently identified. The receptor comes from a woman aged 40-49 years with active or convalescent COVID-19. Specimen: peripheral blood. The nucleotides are TGCGCCAGCAGCCAACGGTGGGCTCAGCCCCAGCATTTT. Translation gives CASSQRWAQPQHF.